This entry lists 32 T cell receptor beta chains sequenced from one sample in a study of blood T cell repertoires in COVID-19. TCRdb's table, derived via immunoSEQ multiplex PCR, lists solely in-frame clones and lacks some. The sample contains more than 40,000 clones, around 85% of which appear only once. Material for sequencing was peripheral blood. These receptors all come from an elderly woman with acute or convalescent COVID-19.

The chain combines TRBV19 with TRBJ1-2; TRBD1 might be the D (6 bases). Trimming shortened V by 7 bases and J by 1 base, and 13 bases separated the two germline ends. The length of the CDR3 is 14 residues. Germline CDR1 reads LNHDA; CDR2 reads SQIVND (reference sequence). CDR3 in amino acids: CASTPGTINYGYTF. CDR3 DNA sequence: TGTGCCAGTACCCCCGGGACAATTAACTATGGCTACACCTTC.

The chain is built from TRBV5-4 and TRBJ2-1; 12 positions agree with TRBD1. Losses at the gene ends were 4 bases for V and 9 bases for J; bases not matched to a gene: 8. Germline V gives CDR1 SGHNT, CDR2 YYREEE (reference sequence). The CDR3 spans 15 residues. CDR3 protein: CASSHPGQGAGEQFF. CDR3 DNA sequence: TGTGCCAGCAGCCACCCGGGACAGGGGGCGGGTGAGCAGTTCTTC.

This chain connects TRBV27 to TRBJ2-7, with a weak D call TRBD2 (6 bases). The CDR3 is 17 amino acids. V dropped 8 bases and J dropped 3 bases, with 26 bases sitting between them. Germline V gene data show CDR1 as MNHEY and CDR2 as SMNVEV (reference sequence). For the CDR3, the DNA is TGTGCCAGCGAAGTTACCCGGCCGCTAGCGCTAAACTACGAGCAGTACTTC. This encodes CASEVTRPLALNYEQYF.

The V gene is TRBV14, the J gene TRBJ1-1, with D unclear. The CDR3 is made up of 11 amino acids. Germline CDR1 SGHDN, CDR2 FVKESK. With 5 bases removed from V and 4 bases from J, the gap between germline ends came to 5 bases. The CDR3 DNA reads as TGTGCCAGCAGCAGGAGCACTGAAGCTTTCTTT. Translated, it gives CASSRSTEAFF.

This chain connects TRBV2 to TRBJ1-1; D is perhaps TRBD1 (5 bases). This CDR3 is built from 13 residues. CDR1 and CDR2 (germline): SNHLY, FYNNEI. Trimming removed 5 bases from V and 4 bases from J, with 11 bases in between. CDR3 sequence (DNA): TGTGCCAGCAGTCAACAGGAGGGCACTGAAGCTTTCTTT. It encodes CASSQQEGTEAFF.

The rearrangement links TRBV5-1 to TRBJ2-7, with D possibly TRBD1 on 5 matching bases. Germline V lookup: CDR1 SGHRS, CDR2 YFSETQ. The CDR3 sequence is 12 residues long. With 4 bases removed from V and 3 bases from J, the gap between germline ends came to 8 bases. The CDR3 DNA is TGCGCCAGCAGCCGAGACAGCTACGAGCAGTACTTC. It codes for CASSRDSYEQYF.

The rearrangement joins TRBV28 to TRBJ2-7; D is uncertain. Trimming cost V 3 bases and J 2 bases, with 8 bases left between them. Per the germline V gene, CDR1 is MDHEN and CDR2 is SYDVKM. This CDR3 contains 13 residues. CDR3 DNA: TGTGCCAGCAGTTTTATTCAGACCTACGAGCAGTACTTC. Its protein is CASSFIQTYEQYF.

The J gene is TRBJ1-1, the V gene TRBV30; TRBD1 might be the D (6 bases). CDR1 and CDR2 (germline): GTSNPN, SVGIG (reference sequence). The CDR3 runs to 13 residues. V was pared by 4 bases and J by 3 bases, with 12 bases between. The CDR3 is CAWNQGWDTEAFF. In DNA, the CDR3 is TGTGCCTGGAATCAGGGGTGGGACACTGAAGCTTTCTTT.

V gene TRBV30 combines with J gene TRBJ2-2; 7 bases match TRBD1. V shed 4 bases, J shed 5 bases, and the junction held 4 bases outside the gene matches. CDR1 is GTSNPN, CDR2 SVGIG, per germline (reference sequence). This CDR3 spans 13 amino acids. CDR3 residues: CAWTLTGTGELFF. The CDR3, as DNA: TGTGCCTGGACCCTGACAGGGACCGGGGAGCTGTTTTTT. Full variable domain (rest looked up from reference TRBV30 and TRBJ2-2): SQTIHQWPATLVQPVGSPLSLECTVEGTSNPNLYWYRQAAGRGLQLLFYSVGIGQISSEVPQNLSASRPQDRQFILSSKKLLLSDSGFYLCAWTLTGTGELFFGEGSRLTVL.

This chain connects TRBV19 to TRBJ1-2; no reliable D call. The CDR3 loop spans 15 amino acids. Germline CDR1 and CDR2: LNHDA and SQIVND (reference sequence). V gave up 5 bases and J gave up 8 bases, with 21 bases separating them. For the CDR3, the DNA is TGTGCCAGTAGTTCTCCCGTCGGTGTCCCTCGCGGCTACACCTTC. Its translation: CASSSPVGVPRGYTF.

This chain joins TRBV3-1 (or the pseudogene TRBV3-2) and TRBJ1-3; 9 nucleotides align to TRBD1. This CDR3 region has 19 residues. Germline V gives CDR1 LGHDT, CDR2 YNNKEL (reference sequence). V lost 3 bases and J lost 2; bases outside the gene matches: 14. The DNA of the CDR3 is TGTGCCAGCAGCCAGAAATCCGGGACAGGGCGGGTAGCTGGAAACACCATATATTTT. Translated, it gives CASSQKSGTGRVAGNTIYF.

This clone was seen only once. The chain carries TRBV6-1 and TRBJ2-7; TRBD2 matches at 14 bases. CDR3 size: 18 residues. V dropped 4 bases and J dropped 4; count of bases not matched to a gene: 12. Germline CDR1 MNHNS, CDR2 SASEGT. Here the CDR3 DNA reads TGTGCCAGCAGTGGGGGAGGACTAGCGGGGGGAACTATTTACGAGCAGTACTTC. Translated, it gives CASSGGGLAGGTIYEQYF.

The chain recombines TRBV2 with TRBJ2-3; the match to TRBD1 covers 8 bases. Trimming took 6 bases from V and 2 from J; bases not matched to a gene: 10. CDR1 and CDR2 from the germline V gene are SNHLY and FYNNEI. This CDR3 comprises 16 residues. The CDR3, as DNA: TGTGCCAGCAGGTCGGGGACAGGCCGTTTCACAGATACGCAGTATTTT. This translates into CASRSGTGRFTDTQYF.

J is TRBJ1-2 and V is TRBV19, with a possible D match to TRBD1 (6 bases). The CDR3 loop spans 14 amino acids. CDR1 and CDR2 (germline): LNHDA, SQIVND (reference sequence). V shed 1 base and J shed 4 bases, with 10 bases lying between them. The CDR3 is CASSIGGQTYGYTF. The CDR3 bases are TGTGCCAGTAGTATAGGAGGACAGACCTATGGCTACACCTTC.

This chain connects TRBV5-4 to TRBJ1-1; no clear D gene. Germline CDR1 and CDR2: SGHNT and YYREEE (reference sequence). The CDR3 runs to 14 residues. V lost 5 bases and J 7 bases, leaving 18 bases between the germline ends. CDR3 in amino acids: CASSPDGRAGEAFF. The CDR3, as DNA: TGTGCCAGCAGTCCTGATGGGAGGGCAGGTGAAGCTTTCTTT.

CDR3 sequence: CASKAARGQPQHF. DNA of the CDR3: TGTGCCAGCAAAGCCGCCCGGGGGCAGCCCCAGCATTTT. V is TRBV12-3 or TRBV12-4 and J is TRBJ1-5; the D gene is possibly TRBD1 (5 bases). This CDR3 region has 13 residues. Trimming took off 7 bases at V and 7 bases at J, with 14 bases between the two ends.

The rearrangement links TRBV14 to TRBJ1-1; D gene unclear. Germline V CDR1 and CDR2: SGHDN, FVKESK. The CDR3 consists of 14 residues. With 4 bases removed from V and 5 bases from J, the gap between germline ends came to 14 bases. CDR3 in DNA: TGTGCCAGCAGCCTCTTTTTGGGCGCGACTGAAGCTTTCTTT. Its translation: CASSLFLGATEAFF.

The DNA for the CDR3 is TGTGCCAGCAGAACAGACAGGAGATCACCCCTCCACTTT. This sequence encodes CASRTDRRSPLHF. The rearrangement joins TRBV27 to TRBJ1-6; maybe TRBD1 (6 bases). CDR1 and CDR2 (germline): MNHEY, SMNVEV (reference sequence). The CDR3 spans 13 residues. V dropped 6 bases and J dropped 10 bases, with 13 bases sitting between them.

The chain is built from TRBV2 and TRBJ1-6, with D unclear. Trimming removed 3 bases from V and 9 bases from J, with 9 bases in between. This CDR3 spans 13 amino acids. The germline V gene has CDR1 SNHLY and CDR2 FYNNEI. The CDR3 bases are TGTGCCAGCAGTGACAGGCTGTTTTCACCCCTCCACTTT. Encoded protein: CASSDRLFSPLHF.

The CDR3 DNA reads TGTGCCAGCTCACCGGAAACGACAGGGCGGAATCAGCCCCAGCATTTT. Protein: CASSPETTGRNQPQHF. The chain has TRBV18 and TRBJ1-5, with 7 bases identical to TRBD1. The V segment lost 3 bases and the J segment 4 bases; nucleotides outside the gene matches: 9. The CDR3 covers 16 residues. The germline V gene has CDR1 KGHSH and CDR2 LQKENI.

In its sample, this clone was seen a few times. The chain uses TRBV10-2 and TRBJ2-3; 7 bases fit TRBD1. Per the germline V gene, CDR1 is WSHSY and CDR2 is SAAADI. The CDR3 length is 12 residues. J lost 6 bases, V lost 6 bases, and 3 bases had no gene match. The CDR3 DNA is TGCGCCAGCAGCCTGGACAGGGATACGCAGTATTTT. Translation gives CASSLDRDTQYF.

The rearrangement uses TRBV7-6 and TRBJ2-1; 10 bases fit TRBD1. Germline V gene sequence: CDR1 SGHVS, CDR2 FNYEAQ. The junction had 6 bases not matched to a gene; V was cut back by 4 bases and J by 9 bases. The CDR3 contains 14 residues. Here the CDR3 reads CASSSGTGVGEQFF. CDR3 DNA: TGTGCCAGCAGCTCCGGGACAGGGGTCGGTGAGCAGTTCTTC.

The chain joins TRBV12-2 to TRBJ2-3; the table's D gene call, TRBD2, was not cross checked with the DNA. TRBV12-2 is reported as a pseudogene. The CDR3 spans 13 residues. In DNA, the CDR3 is TGTGCAAGTCGCCCCACTAGTCCAGATACGCAGTATTTT. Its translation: CASRPTSPDTQYF.

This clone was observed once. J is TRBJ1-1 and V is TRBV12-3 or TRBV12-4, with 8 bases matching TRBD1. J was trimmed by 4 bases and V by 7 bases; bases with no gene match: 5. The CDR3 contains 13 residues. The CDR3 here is CASTTGGGTEAFF. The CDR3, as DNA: TGTGCCAGCACCACAGGGGGGGGCACTGAAGCTTTCTTT.

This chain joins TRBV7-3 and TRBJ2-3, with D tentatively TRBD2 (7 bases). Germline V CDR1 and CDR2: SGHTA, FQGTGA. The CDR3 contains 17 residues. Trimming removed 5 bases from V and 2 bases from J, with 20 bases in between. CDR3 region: CASSPSRGEGTTDTQYF. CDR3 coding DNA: TGTGCCAGCAGCCCGTCGAGGGGGGAGGGGACCACAGATACGCAGTATTTT.

CDR3 DNA: TGTGCCAGCAGTTACTCGCGCCCATTGATCGCTGAAGCTTTCTTT. This sequence encodes CASSYSRPLIAEAFF. V and J are TRBV6-5 and TRBJ1-1, with D unresolved. CDR3 length equals 15 residues. V was cut by 0 bases and J by 6 bases, with 14 bases left in between. Germline assignment: CDR1 MNHEY and CDR2 SVGAGI.

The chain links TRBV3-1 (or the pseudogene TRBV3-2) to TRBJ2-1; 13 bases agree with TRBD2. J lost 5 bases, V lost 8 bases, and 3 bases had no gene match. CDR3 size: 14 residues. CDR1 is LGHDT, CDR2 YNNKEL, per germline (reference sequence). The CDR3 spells CASAGLAGNNEQFF. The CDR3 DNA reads TGTGCCAGCGCGGGACTAGCGGGGAACAATGAGCAGTTCTTC.

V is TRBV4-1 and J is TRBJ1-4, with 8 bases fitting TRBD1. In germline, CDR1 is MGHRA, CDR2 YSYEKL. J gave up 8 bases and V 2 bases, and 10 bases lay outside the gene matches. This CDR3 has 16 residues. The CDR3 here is CASSQFFQGAREKLFF. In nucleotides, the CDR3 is TGCGCCAGCAGCCAATTTTTCCAGGGGGCTAGGGAAAAACTGTTTTTT.

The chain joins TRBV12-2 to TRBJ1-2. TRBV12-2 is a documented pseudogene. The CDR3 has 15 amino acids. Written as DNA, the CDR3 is TGTGCAAGTCGCGAGCGGCGGGGGGCTAACTATGGCTACACCTTC. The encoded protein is CASRERRGANYGYTF.

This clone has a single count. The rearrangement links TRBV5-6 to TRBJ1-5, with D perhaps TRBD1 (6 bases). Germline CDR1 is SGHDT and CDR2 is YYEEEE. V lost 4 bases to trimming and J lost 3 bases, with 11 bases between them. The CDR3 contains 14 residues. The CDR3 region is CASSGGQFNQPQHF. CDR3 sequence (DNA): TGTGCCAGCAGCGGAGGACAGTTCAATCAGCCCCAGCATTTT.

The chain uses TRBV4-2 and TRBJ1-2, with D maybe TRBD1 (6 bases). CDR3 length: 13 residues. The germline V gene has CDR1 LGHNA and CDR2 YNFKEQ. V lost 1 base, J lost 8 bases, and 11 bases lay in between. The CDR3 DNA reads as TGTGCCAGCAGCCAAGGGAGGCAGGGGGGCTACACCTTC. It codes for CASSQGRQGGYTF.

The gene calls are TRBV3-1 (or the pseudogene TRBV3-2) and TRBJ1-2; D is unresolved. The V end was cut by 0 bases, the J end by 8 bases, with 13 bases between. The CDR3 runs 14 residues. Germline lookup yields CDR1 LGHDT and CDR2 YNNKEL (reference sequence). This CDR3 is CASSQDLAGNGYTF. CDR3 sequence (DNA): TGTGCCAGCAGCCAAGATCTGGCGGGGAACGGCTACACCTTC.